The present T cell receptor (beta chain) was sequenced within a study of human T cells and chemical hapten exposure. Study as a whole: Small volume differences among pooled libraries mainly caused per-sample TCR yield variation.

The library labeled individual cDNA molecules by adding unique molecular identifiers to them. As originally analysed: A per-sample median of roughly 100,000 TCRs was observed, with a range of roughly 20,000 to 750,000. TCRdb re-derived calls from the 5' RACE reads in MiXCR, one entry per CDR3 protein. The V and J calls here are based on TCRdb, not the publication. Seen here are fewer than 150,000 distinct CDR3 sequences, around a fifth observed once, and the top ten hold around 2.8%. This CDR3 region has 14 residues. V was clipped by 2 bases and J by 4 bases; unmatched bases: 4. Germline CDR1 and CDR2: MDHEN and SYDVKM. Total RNA was isolated from whole blood that had not been fractionated.

This chain connects TRBV28 to TRBJ1-1, with 7 bases lining up with TRBD1. The sequence came from a human donor in good health. This CDR3 reads CASSLDRVITEAFF. CDR3 DNA: TGTGCCAGCAGTTTAGACAGGGTCATCACTGAAGCTTTCTTT.